The clone carrying this T cell receptor (beta chain) was seen a few times. The CDR3 is made up of 15 amino acids. Germline V gives CDR1 MDHEN, CDR2 SYDVKM. After removal of 4 bases from V and 7 bases from J, the junction contained 8 bases not matched to a gene. The record originates from a study of blood T cell repertoires in COVID-19. Repertoires were generated with immunoSEQ multiplex PCR, while TCRdb's copy carries only in-frame clones and drops some. The table has fewer than 250,000 clones, 83% seen once. Participant ages covered about 18 to 89 years across 25 or so US areas. Exposed study participants had met a COVID-19 case within 2 weeks before entry.

The TCR comes from a woman in her thirties or forties who had been exposed to COVID-19. The rearrangement joins TRBV28 to TRBJ1-5; 9 nucleotides align to TRBD1. Sequenced input: PBMCs or T cells enriched from blood (not recorded which). The CDR3, as DNA: TGTGCCAGCAGTTCCCGGGACAGGGCATTGCAGCCCCAGCATTTT. Its protein is CASSSRDRALQPQHF.